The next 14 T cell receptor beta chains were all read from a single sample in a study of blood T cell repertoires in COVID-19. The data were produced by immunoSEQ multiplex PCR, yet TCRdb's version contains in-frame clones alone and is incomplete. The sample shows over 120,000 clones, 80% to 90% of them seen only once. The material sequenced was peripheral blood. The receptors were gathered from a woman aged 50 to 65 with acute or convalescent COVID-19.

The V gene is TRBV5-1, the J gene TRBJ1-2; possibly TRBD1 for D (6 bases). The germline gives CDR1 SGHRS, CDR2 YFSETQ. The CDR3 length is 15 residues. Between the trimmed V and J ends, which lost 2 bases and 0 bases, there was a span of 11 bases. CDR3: CASSFTGTTNYGYTF. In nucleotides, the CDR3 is TGCGCCAGCAGCTTTACCGGGACAACTAACTATGGCTACACCTTC.

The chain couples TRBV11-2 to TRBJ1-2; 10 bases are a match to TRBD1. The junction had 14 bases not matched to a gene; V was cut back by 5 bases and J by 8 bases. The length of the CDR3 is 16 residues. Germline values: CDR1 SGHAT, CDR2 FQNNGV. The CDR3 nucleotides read TGTGCCAGCAGCCCAAGCCGGGACAGGGGAACAGGGGGCTACACCTTC. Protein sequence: CASSPSRDRGTGGYTF.

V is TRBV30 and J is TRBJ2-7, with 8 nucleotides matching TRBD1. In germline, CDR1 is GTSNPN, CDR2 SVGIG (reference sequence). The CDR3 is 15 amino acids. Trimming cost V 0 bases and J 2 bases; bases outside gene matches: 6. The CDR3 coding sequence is TGTGCCTGGAGTGTAGGGCCAGGGGGCACCTACGAGCAGTACTTC. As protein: CAWSVGPGGTYEQYF. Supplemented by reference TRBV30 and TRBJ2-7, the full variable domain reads SQTIHQWPATLVQPVGSPLSLECTVEGTSNPNLYWYRQAAGRGLQLLFYSVGIGQISSEVPQNLSASRPQDRQFILSSKKLLLSDSGFYLCAWSVGPGGTYEQYFGPGTRLTVT.

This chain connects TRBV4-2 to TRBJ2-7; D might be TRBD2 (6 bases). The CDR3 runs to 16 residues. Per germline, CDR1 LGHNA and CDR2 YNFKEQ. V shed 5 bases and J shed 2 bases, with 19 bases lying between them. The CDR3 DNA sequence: TGTGCCAGCAGCTGGGGGGACTCACAGAATCCCTACGAGCAGTACTTC. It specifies CASSWGDSQNPYEQYF.

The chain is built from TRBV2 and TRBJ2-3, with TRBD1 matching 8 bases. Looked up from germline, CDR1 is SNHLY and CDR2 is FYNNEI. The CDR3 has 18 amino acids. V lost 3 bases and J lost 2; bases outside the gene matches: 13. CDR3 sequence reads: CASSDPRGQEDYTDTQYF. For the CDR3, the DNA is TGTGCCAGCAGTGACCCCAGGGGGCAAGAGGACTACACAGATACGCAGTATTTT.

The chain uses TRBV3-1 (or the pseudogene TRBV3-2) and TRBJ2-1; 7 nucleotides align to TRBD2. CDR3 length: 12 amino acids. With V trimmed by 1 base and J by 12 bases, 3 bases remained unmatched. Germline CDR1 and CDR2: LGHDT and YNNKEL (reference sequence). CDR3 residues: CASSQVRGGQFF. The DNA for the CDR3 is TGTGCCAGCAGCCAAGTGCGCGGGGGGCAGTTCTTC.

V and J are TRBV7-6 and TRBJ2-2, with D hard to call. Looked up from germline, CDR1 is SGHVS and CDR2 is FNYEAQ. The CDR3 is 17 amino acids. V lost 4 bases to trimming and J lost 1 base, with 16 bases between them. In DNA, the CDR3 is TGTGCCAGCAGCTCGGTTCTACCCCCCTTGAACACCGGGGAGCTGTTTTTT. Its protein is CASSSVLPPLNTGELFF.

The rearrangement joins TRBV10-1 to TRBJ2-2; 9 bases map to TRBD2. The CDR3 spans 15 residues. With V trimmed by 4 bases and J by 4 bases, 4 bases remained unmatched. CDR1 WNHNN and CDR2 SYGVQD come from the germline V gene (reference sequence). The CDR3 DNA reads TGCGCCAGCAGTGGTAGCGGGAGTTCCACCGGGGAGCTGTTTTTT. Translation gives CASSGSGSSTGELFF.

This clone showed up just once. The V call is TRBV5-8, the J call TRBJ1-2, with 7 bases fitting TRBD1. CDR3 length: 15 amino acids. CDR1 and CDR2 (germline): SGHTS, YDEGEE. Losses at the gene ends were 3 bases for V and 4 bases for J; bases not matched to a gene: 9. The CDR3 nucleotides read TGTGCCAGCAGCTCCCATTCCGGACAGGTCTATGGCTACACCTTC. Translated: CASSSHSGQVYGYTF.

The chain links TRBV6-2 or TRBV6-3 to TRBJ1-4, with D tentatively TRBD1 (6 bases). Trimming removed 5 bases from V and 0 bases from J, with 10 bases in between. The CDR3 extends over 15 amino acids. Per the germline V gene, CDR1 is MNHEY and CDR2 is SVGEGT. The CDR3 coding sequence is TGTGCCAGCAGTACCCGGACAGCAACTAATGAAAAACTGTTTTTT. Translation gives CASSTRTATNEKLFF.

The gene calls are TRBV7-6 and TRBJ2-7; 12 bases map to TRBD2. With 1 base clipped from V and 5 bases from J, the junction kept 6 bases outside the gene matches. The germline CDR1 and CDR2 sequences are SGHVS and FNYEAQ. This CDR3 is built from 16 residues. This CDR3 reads CASSLGSLAGGHEQYF. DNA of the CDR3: TGTGCCAGCAGCTTAGGCTCACTAGCGGGGGGTCACGAGCAGTACTTC.

CDR3 region: CAWTGGLYNSPLHF. CDR3 DNA sequence: TGTGCCTGGACAGGGGGCCTTTATAATTCACCCCTCCACTTT. The V call is TRBV30, the J call TRBJ1-6, with 8 bases fitting TRBD1. The germline V gene has CDR1 GTSNPN and CDR2 SVGIG (reference sequence). Trimming at V came to 4 bases and at J to 4 bases, leaving 3 bases not matched to a gene. The CDR3 is 14 residues long.

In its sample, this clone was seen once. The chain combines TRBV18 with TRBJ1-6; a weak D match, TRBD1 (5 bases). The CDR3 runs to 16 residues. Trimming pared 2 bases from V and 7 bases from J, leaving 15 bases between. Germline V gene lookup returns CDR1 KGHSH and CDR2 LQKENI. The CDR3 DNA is TGTGCCAGCTCACCAAATCAGCGACAGAGCAATTCACCCCTCCACTTT. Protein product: CASSPNQRQSNSPLHF.

The CDR3 sequence is CASSDNLGSYEQYF. The CDR3 region has the DNA TGTGCCAGCAGTGATAATTTAGGGAGCTACGAGCAGTACTTC. The chain recombines TRBV2 with TRBJ2-7; perhaps TRBD2 as D (5 bases). There are 14 residues in the CDR3. Per germline, CDR1 SNHLY and CDR2 FYNNEI. V was clipped by 3 bases and J by 3 bases, with 12 bases between them.